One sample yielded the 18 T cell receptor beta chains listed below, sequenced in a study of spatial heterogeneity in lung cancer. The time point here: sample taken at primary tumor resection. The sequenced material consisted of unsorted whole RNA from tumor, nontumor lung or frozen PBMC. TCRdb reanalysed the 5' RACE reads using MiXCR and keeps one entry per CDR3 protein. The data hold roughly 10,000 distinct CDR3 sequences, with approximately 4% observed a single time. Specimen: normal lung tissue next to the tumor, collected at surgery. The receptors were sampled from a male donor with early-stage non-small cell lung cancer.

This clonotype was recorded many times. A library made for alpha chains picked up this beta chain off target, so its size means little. DNA for the CDR3: TGCGCCAGCAGCCAAGATAGGTCAGTAAAGAGCACTGAAGCTTTCTTT. This sequence encodes CASSQDRSVKSTEAFF. The chain has TRBV4-3 and TRBJ1-1; the D is unclear. Per the germline V gene, CDR1 is LGHNA and CDR2 is YSLEER. Deletions cut 0 bases from V and 4 bases from J, with 15 bases between. The CDR3 contains 16 residues.

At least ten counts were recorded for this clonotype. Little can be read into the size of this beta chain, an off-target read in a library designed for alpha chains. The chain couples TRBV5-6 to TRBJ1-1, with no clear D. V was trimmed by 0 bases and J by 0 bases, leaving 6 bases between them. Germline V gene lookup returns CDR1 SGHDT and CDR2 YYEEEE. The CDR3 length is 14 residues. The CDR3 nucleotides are TGTGCCAGCAGCTTGGAAGGGATGAACACTGAAGCTTTCTTT. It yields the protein CASSLEGMNTEAFF. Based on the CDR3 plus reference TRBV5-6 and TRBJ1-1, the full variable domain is DAGVTQSPTHLIKTRGQQVTLRCSPKSGHDTVSWYQQALGQGPQFIFQYYEEEERQRGNFPDRFSGHQFPNYSSELNVNALLLGDSALYLCASSLEGMNTEAFFGQGTRLTVV.

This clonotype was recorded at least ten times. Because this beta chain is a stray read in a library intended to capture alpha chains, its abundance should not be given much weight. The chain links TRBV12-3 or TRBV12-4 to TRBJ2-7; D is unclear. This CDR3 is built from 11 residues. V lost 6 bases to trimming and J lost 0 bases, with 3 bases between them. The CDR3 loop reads CASRDSYEQYF. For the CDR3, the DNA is TGTGCCAGCAGAGACTCCTACGAGCAGTACTTC.

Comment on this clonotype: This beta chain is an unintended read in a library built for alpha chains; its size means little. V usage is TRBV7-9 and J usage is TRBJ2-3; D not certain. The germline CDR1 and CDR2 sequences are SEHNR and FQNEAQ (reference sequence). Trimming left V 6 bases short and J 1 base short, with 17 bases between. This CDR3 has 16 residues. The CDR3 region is CASRPSLLGGTDTQYF. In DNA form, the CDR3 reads TGTGCCAGCAGACCGTCCCTTCTAGGCGGCACAGATACGCAGTATTTT.

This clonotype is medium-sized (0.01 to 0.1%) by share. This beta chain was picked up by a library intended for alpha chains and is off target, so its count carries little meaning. The CDR3 loop reads CASSLNRVNTEAFF. The CDR3, as DNA: TGTGCCAGCAGTTTGAACAGGGTGAACACTGAAGCTTTCTTT. The chain combines TRBV12-3 or TRBV12-4 with TRBJ1-1; TRBD1 is a possible D gene (6 bases). Deletions cut 3 bases from V and 0 bases from J, with 8 bases between. The CDR3 has 14 residues.

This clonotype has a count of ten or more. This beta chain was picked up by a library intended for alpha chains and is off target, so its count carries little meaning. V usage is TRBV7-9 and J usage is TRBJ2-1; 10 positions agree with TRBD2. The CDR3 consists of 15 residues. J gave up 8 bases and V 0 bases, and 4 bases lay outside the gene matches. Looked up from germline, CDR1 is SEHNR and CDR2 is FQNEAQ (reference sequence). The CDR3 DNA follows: TGTGCCAGCAGCTTAGCGGTAGCGGGAGGCTATGAGCAGTTCTTC. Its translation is CASSLAVAGGYEQFF.

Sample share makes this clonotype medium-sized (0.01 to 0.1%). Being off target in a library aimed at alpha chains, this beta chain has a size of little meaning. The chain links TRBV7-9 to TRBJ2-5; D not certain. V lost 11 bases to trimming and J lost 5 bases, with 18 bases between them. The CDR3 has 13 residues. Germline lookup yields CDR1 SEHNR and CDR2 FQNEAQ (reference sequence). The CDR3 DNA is TGTGCCGTTAGAGCCAAAGGATCCGAGACCCAGTACTTC. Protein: CAVRAKGSETQYF.

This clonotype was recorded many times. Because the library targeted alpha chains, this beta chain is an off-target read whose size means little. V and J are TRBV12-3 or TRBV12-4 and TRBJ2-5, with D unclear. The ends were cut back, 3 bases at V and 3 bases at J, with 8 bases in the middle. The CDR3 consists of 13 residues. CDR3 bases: TGTGCCAGCAGTTTTCGAGTAGAAGAGACCCAGTACTTC. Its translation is CASSFRVEETQYF.

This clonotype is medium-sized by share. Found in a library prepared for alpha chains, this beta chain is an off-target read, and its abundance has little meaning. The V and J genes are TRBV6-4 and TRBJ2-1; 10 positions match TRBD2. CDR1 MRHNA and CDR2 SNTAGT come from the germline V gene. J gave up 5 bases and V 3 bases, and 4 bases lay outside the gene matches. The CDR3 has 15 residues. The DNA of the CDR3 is TGTGCCAGCAGTGAAATAGCGGGAGGTAACAATGAGCAGTTCTTC. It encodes CASSEIAGGNNEQFF.

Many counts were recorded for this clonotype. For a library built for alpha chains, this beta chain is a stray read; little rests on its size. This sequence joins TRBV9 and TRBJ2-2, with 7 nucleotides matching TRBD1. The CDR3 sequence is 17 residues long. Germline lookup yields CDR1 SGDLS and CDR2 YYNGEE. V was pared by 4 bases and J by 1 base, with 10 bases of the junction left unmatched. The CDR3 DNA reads TGTGCCAGCAGCCCACACGTAAGGACAGGGAACACCGGGGAGCTGTTTTTT. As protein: CASSPHVRTGNTGELFF. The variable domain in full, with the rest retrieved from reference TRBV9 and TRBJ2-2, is DSGVTQTPKHLITATGQRVTLRCSPRSGDLSVYWYQQSLDQGLQFLIQYYNGEERAKGNILERFSAQQFPDLHSELNLSSLELGDSALYFCASSPHVRTGNTGELFFGEGSRLTVL.

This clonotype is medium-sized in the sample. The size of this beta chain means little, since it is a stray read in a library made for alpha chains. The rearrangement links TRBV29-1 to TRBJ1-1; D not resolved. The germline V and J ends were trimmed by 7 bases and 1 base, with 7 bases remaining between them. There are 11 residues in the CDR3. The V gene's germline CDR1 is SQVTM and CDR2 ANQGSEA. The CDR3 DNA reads TGCAGCGCCTTGGAGAACACTGAAGCTTTCTTT. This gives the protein CSALENTEAFF.

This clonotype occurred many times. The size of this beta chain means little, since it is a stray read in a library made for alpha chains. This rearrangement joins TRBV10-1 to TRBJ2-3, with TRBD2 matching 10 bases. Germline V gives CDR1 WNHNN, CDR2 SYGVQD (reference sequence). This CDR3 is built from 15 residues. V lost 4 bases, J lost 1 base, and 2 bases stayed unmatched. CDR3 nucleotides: TGCGCCAGCAGTGCTAGCGGGAGCGGCACAGATACGCAGTATTTT. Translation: CASSASGSGTDTQYF.

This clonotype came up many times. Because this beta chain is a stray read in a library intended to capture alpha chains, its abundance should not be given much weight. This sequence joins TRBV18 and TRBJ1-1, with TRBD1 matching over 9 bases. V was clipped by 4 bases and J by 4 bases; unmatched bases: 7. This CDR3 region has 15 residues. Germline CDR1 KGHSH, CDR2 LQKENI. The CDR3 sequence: CASSLRTGDSTEAFF. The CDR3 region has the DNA TGTGCCAGCTCACTCCGGACAGGGGACAGCACTGAAGCTTTCTTT.

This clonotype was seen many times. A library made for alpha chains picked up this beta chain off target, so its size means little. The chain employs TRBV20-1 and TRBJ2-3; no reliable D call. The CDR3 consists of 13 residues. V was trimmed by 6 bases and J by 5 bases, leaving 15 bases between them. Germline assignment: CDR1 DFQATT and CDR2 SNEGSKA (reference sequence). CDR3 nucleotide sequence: TGCAGTGCCCTCCGCCAGTTCCTAGATACGCAGTATTTT. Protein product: CSALRQFLDTQYF.

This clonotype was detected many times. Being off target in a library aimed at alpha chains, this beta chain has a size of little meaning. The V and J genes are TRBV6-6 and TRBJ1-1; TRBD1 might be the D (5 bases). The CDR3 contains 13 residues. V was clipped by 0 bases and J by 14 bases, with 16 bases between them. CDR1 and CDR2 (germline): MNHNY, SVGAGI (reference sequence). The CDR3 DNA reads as TGTGCCAGCAGTTACTCAGAGGGGAAACACTCCTTCTTT. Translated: CASSYSEGKHSFF.

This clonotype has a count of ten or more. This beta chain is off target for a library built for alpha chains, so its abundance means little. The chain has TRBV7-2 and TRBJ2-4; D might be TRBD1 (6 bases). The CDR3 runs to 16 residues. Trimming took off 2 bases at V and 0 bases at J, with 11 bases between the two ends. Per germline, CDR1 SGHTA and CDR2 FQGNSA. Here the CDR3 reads CASSLRDTLAKNIQYF. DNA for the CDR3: TGTGCCAGCAGCTTAAGGGACACCCTAGCCAAAAACATTCAGTACTTC.

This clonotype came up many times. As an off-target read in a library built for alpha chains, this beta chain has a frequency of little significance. CDR3 protein: CASSSPGTGGYNEQFF. For the CDR3, the DNA is TGTGCCAGCAGTTCCCCCGGGACAGGGGGATACAATGAGCAGTTCTTC. The J gene is TRBJ2-1, the V gene TRBV28; 11 nucleotides match TRBD1. CDR3 length: 16 residues. The V and J ends lost 4 bases and 4 bases, in that order; junction bases with no gene match: 6. Germline-derived CDR1 and CDR2 are MDHEN and SYDVKM.

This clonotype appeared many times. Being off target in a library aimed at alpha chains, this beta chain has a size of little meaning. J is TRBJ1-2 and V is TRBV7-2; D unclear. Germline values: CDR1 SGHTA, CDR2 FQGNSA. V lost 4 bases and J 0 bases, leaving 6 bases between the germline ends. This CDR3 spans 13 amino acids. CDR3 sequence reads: CASSSYPNYGYTF. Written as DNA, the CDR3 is TGTGCCAGCAGCTCGTATCCTAACTATGGCTACACCTTC.